Presented here are 22 T cell receptor beta chains from one specimen sequenced in a study of blood T cell repertoires in COVID-19 (dated by TCRdb to 2018 to 2020). The receptor library was made with the immunoSEQ multiplex PCR assay. Here the immuneACCESS table is served through TCRdb, limited to in-frame sequences with V and J called. Missing clones are a known gap in these copies; in checked studies unresolved V genes cover under half, and the rest lacks a known reason. A total of fewer than 350,000 clones appear in this sample, roughly 88% of them only once. 2.2% of the sample lies in the top ten. The sequencing input was PBMCs or T cells enriched from blood (not recorded which). These receptors all come from a man aged 30 to 45 who had recovered from COVID-19.

The V call is TRBV20-1, the J call TRBJ1-2, with D maybe TRBD1 (5 bases). V was trimmed by 3 bases and J by 3 bases, leaving 20 bases between them. The CDR3 covers 16 residues. CDR1 and CDR2 from the germline V gene are DFQATT and SNEGSKA (reference sequence). Written as DNA, the CDR3 is TGCAGTGCTAGTACCACCGGGGCGGGAGTCTACTATGGCTACACCTTC. Amino acid sequence: CSASTTGAGVYYGYTF.

The J gene is TRBJ1-1, the V gene TRBV30; 9 bases map to TRBD1. The CDR3 runs 16 residues. The ends lost 2 bases at V and 3 bases at J; junction bases unmatched: 10. Per germline, CDR1 GTSNPN and CDR2 SVGIG (reference sequence). CDR3 sequence reads: CAWSPVGGQGYTEAFF. DNA of the CDR3: TGTGCCTGGAGTCCCGTAGGTGGACAGGGGTACACTGAAGCTTTCTTT.

The CDR3 nucleotides are TGTGCCAGCAGTCCCAGGACAGGGGGATACGAGCAGTACTTC. The encoded protein is CASSPRTGGYEQYF. The chain carries TRBV27 and TRBJ2-7; 10 bases align to TRBD1. Unmatched junction bases numbered 5, after V lost 5 bases and J lost 4 bases. CDR1 and CDR2 from the germline V gene are MNHEY and SMNVEV (reference sequence). The CDR3 runs to 14 residues.

This clone was recorded only once. The rearrangement uses TRBV6-5 and TRBJ1-3; 8 bases map to TRBD1. Per germline, CDR1 MNHEY and CDR2 SVGAGI. The CDR3 loop spans 15 amino acids. Trimming cost V 6 bases and J 1 base; bases outside gene matches: 5. CDR3 sequence: CASSRDRSSGNTIYF. CDR3 in DNA: TGTGCCAGCAGCAGGGACAGGTCTTCTGGAAACACCATATATTTT.

The chain employs TRBV7-9 and TRBJ1-4, with a possible D match to TRBD1 (6 bases). Germline CDR1 is SEHNR and CDR2 is FQNEAQ (reference sequence). Trimming stripped 3 bases from V and 2 bases from J, with 13 bases between. The CDR3 spans 16 residues. CDR3 region: CASSFASGQTNEKLFF. CDR3 DNA: TGTGCCAGCAGCTTTGCATCCGGACAGACTAATGAAAAACTGTTTTTT.

The J gene is TRBJ2-7, the V gene TRBV4-2; possibly TRBD1 for D (5 bases). Germline V gives CDR1 LGHNA, CDR2 YNFKEQ. The CDR3 length is 15 residues. Trimming left V 1 base short and J 3 bases short, with 13 bases between. Here the CDR3 DNA reads TGTGCCAGCAGCCAAGGAAGACAGCAATTCTACGAGCAGTACTTC. This sequence encodes CASSQGRQQFYEQYF.

The V gene is TRBV5-1, the J gene TRBJ2-7; maybe TRBD2 (6 bases). Germline V gene lookup returns CDR1 SGHRS and CDR2 YFSETQ. The V end was cut by 4 bases, the J end by 5 bases, with 16 bases between. The CDR3 consists of 14 residues. The CDR3 here is CASSHKSGGDEQYF. CDR3 DNA: TGCGCCAGCAGCCACAAATCTGGAGGGGACGAGCAGTACTTC.

CDR3 amino acids: CASSVAGQGAGGYTF. The CDR3 DNA is TGTGCCAGCAGCGTAGCTGGACAGGGGGCTGGTGGCTACACCTTC. V usage is TRBV9 and J usage is TRBJ1-2; 11 bases line up with TRBD1. The V and J ends lost 0 bases and 7 bases, in that order; junction bases with no gene match: 5. This CDR3 is built from 15 residues. Germline CDR1 and CDR2: SGDLS and YYNGEE.

The V gene is TRBV30, the J gene TRBJ1-4; D remains unclear. Trimming removed 4 bases from V and 5 bases from J, with 14 bases in between. CDR3 length: 14 amino acids. CDR1 and CDR2 from the germline V gene are GTSNPN and SVGIG (reference sequence). The CDR3 reads CAWTLAGENEKLFF. The CDR3 region has the DNA TGTGCCTGGACCCTTGCGGGAGAGAATGAAAAACTGTTTTTT.

The rearrangement links TRBV4-3 to TRBJ2-1; 11 bases line up with TRBD1. V was pared by 4 bases and J by 9 bases, with 11 bases of the junction left unmatched. From germline, CDR1 is LGHNA and CDR2 YSLEER. This CDR3 has 16 residues. The CDR3 loop reads CASSPQTRDRGGEQFF. The CDR3 bases are TGCGCCAGCAGCCCCCAGACCCGGGACAGGGGGGGTGAGCAGTTCTTC.

The J gene is TRBJ2-3, the V gene TRBV5-4; TRBD2 matches at 11 bases. V dropped 4 bases and J dropped 0; count of bases not matched to a gene: 4. Germline CDR1 reads SGHNT; CDR2 reads YYREEE (reference sequence). This CDR3 is 16 amino acids long. In DNA form, the CDR3 reads TGTGCCAGCAGCGCCGCTAGCGGGGGGAGCACAGATACGCAGTATTTT. The encoded protein is CASSAASGGSTDTQYF.

The V call is TRBV13, the J call TRBJ1-5, with unresolved D. CDR1 and CDR2 (germline): PRHDT, FYEKMQ (reference sequence). The CDR3 spans 18 residues. The V end lost 0 bases, the J end lost 0 bases, and 15 bases lay between the germline ends. The CDR3 protein is CASSLGQPGRDSNQPQHF. The CDR3, as DNA: TGTGCCAGCAGCTTAGGCCAGCCGGGAAGGGATAGCAATCAGCCCCAGCATTTT.

This clone appeared many times. The V and J genes are TRBV4-1 and TRBJ1-5; 9 bases align to TRBD1. Trimming removed 4 bases from V and 9 bases from J; junction bases left unmatched: 16. CDR1 MGHRA and CDR2 YSYEKL come from the germline V gene. The CDR3 length is 17 residues. CDR3 sequence (DNA): TGCGCCAGCAGCCTAACCTCGACAGGGGGGGCCAATTGGCCCCAGCATTTT. Its protein is CASSLTSTGGANWPQHF.

This clone showed up just a few times. The chain combines TRBV6-5 with TRBJ1-2, with a possible D match to TRBD1 (6 bases). CDR3 length: 13 residues. The ends were cut back, 5 bases at V and 2 bases at J, with 9 bases in the middle. CDR1 is MNHEY and CDR2 is SVGAGI in the germline V gene. The CDR3 bases are TGTGCCAGCAGTCATGGACAGAACTATGGCTACACCTTC. This codes for CASSHGQNYGYTF.

The rearrangement joins TRBV9 to TRBJ1-2, with a possible D match to TRBD1 (5 bases). The germline V gene has CDR1 SGDLS and CDR2 YYNGEE. With 5 bases removed from V and 8 bases from J, the gap between germline ends came to 19 bases. The length of the CDR3 is 14 residues. The CDR3: CASRVTGGADGYTF. CDR3 coding DNA: TGTGCCAGCAGAGTTACAGGTGGGGCAGACGGCTACACCTTC.

The chain uses TRBV5-4 and TRBJ2-2; 8 positions match TRBD2. V shed 7 bases and J 1 base; nucleotides not matched to a gene: 12. The CDR3 is 17 amino acids. CDR1 is SGHNT, CDR2 YYREEE, per germline (reference sequence). CDR3 coding DNA: TGTGCCAGCTACCCCTTTGGGAGCGGGGGGAACACCGGGGAGCTGTTTTTT. It translates to CASYPFGSGGNTGELFF.

The gene calls are TRBV5-1 and TRBJ2-1, with D possibly being TRBD2 (5 bases). Germline V lookup: CDR1 SGHRS, CDR2 YFSETQ. Trimming took 4 bases from V and 0 from J, leaving 11 bases between them. The CDR3 covers 15 residues. This CDR3 is CASSVSAGSYNEQFF. As DNA, the CDR3 is TGCGCCAGCAGCGTTAGCGCCGGCTCCTACAATGAGCAGTTCTTC.

The genes are TRBV6-4 and TRBJ2-1; 7 bases are a match to TRBD1. With V trimmed by 3 bases and J by 9 bases, 5 bases remained unmatched. Germline V CDR1 and CDR2: MRHNA, SNTAGT. CDR3 length: 13 amino acids. CDR3 in amino acids: CASSETGNGEQFF. The CDR3, as DNA: TGTGCCAGCAGTGAGACAGGGAATGGTGAGCAGTTCTTC.

CDR3 loop: CASSIVGVRVNTEAFF. As DNA, the CDR3 is TGTGCCAGTAGTATCGTTGGAGTCAGGGTAAACACTGAAGCTTTCTTT. This sequence joins TRBV19 and TRBJ1-1; D might be TRBD1 (5 bases). Germline V gives CDR1 LNHDA, CDR2 SQIVND (reference sequence). V lost 3 bases and J 2 bases, leaving 16 bases between the germline ends. The CDR3 runs 16 residues.

V gene TRBV27 combines with J gene TRBJ2-3; 9 nucleotides agree with TRBD2. This CDR3 has 19 residues. From germline, CDR1 is MNHEY and CDR2 SMNVEV (reference sequence). Trimming at V came to 2 bases and at J to 6 bases, leaving 18 bases not matched to a gene. The chain's CDR3 is CASSLIAARVALAGDTQYF. Written as DNA, the CDR3 is TGTGCCAGCAGTTTAATTGCGGCTCGGGTGGCCCTAGCGGGGGATACGCAGTATTTT.

The chain is built from TRBV3-1 (or the pseudogene TRBV3-2) and TRBJ2-3; D is ambiguous. The V gene's germline CDR1 is LGHDT and CDR2 YNNKEL (reference sequence). The CDR3 consists of 11 residues. The germline V and J ends were trimmed by 3 bases and 6 bases, with 4 bases remaining between them. For the CDR3, the DNA is TGTGCCAGCAGCCACCTTGATACGCAGTATTTT. The encoded protein is CASSHLDTQYF.

This clone was observed a single time. This CDR3 is CASSVATGSQETQYF. CDR3 sequence (DNA): TGTGCCAGCAGCGTAGCTACGGGGTCCCAAGAGACCCAGTACTTC. This rearrangement joins TRBV9 to TRBJ2-5; weak D call: TRBD2 (5 bases). The germline V gene has CDR1 SGDLS and CDR2 YYNGEE. The CDR3 has 15 residues. Trimming pared 0 bases from V and 1 base from J, leaving 10 bases between.